Shown below are 26 T cell receptor beta chains from a single sample sequenced in a study of vaccination effects on CD4 cells after COVID-19. Sequencing used immunoSEQ multiplex PCR; TCRdb keeps in-frame clones, though not all of them. This table has fewer than 90,000 clones, roughly 73% appearing once. Antigen-specific CD4+ T cells expanded by the ViraFEST assay with viral peptide pools were then sequenced. Following an approximately ten-day culture, CD4+ T cells were purified. Participants were given two doses of BNT162b2 or mRNA-1273 vaccine. For these receptors, no antigen is known. Sequences were derived from CD4+ T cells from PBMCs cultured with HCoV-OC43 spike peptides, sampled after COVID-19 vaccination. Subset in this sample: HCoV-OC43 spike overlapping peptide pool stimulation. The receptors derive from a human donor who received a COVID-19 vaccine.

The rearrangement joins TRBV6-2 or TRBV6-3 to TRBJ2-2; 11 bases match TRBD2. The junction had 6 bases not matched to a gene; V was cut back by 6 bases and J by 6 bases. CDR3 length: 15 residues. Per germline, CDR1 MNHEY and CDR2 SVGEGT. The chain's CDR3 is CASSPLAGAAGELFF. Here the CDR3 DNA reads TGTGCCAGCAGCCCACTAGCGGGGGCGGCCGGGGAGCTGTTTTTT.

CDR3: CASSSMTGDVTEAFF. The CDR3 DNA is TGCGCCAGCAGCTCTATGACAGGGGATGTCACTGAAGCTTTCTTT. The rearrangement links TRBV5-1 to TRBJ1-1, with 8 bases lining up with TRBD1. CDR1 is SGHRS, CDR2 YFSETQ, per germline. Trimming removed 3 bases from V and 4 bases from J; junction bases left unmatched: 8. This CDR3 is 15 amino acids long.

The chain recombines TRBV5-1 with TRBJ2-2; 10 bases are a match to TRBD1. The germline CDR1 and CDR2 sequences are SGHRS and YFSETQ. The CDR3 has 16 amino acids. Losses at the gene ends were 4 bases for V and 4 bases for J; bases not matched to a gene: 7. The CDR3: CASSTVTGGVTGELFF. The CDR3 nucleotides are TGCGCCAGCAGCACAGTGACAGGGGGCGTCACCGGGGAGCTGTTTTTT.

The J gene is TRBJ2-3, the V gene TRBV6-2 or TRBV6-3, with D maybe TRBD2 (7 bases). CDR3 length equals 15 residues. Germline CDR1 reads MNHEY; CDR2 reads SVGEGT. Trimming took 6 bases from V and 5 from J, leaving 18 bases between them. The CDR3 sequence: CASSRWGGAGDTQYF. DNA of the CDR3: TGTGCCAGCAGCCGGTGGGGGGGGGCCGGAGATACGCAGTATTTT.

The gene calls are TRBV7-3 and TRBJ2-3, with 8 nucleotides matching TRBD2. The V gene's germline CDR1 is SGHTA and CDR2 FQGTGA. The junction had 9 bases not matched to a gene; V was cut back by 3 bases and J by 4 bases. There are 16 residues in the CDR3. DNA for the CDR3: TGTGCCAGCAGCTTGGCGGGACTAGTTAGGGCAGATACGCAGTATTTT. Amino acids: CASSLAGLVRADTQYF. Drawing the rest from reference TRBV7-3 and TRBJ2-3, the complete variable domain is GAGVSQTPSNKVTEKGKYVELRCDPISGHTALYWYRQSLGQGPEFLIYFQGTGAADDSGLPNDRFFAVRPEGSVSTLKIQRTERGDSAVYLCASSLAGLVRADTQYFGPGTRLTVL.

This chain joins TRBV4-3 and TRBJ1-6; the D gene is possibly TRBD1 (5 bases). The CDR3 covers 16 residues. V lost 3 bases and J 8 bases, leaving 17 bases between the germline ends. The germline V gene has CDR1 LGHNA and CDR2 YSLEER. The CDR3, as DNA: TGCGCCAGCAGCCATGGGTTGGGGGGGTGGGATTCACCCCTCCACTTT. Translating it yields CASSHGLGGWDSPLHF.

J is TRBJ2-3 and V is TRBV7-3; 7 bases line up with TRBD2. Germline loops: CDR1 SGHTA, CDR2 FQGTGA. The CDR3 is 15 amino acids. J was trimmed by 1 base and V by 6 bases; bases with no gene match: 7. CDR3 nucleotides: TGTGCCAGCAGTTTCTCTGCGGGGGGCACAGATACGCAGTATTTT. Its protein is CASSFSAGGTDTQYF.

This chain connects TRBV24-1 to TRBJ1-2; D is uncertain. Trimming stripped 2 bases from V and 4 bases from J, with 10 bases between. This CDR3 has 14 amino acids. CDR1 and CDR2 from the germline V gene are KGHDR and SFDVKD. CDR3 region: CATSDSRTIYGYTF. The CDR3 region has the DNA TGTGCCACCAGTGATTCACGGACGATCTATGGCTACACCTTC.

This chain uses TRBV7-2 with TRBJ2-1; 12 nucleotides match TRBD2. The CDR3 is 16 amino acids. The germline V gene encodes CDR1 SGHTA and CDR2 FQGNSA. The V gene end was trimmed by 1 base and the J gene end by 5 bases; junction bases not matched to a gene: 3. This CDR3 reads CASSLVLAGGHNEQFF. The CDR3 coding sequence is TGTGCCAGCAGCTTAGTTCTAGCGGGGGGGCACAATGAGCAGTTCTTC.

The chain uses TRBV5-8 and TRBJ1-5, with D unclear. The CDR3 is made up of 19 amino acids. Germline V gene sequence: CDR1 SGHTS, CDR2 YDEGEE. V was cut by 2 bases and J by 0 bases, with 21 bases left in between. CDR3 amino acids: CASSFLIILGSNSNQPQHF. CDR3 sequence (DNA): TGTGCCAGCAGCTTTCTCATAATTTTGGGTTCTAATAGCAATCAGCCCCAGCATTTT.

This CDR3 is CASSGRQGADTQYF. CDR3 nucleotide sequence: TGCGCCAGCAGCGGTCGACAGGGAGCAGATACGCAGTATTTT. The rearrangement joins TRBV5-1 to TRBJ2-3; 7 positions agree with TRBD1. The length of the CDR3 is 14 residues. CDR1 is SGHRS, CDR2 YFSETQ, per germline. V trimming: 4 bases; J trimming: 4 bases; junction bases outside the gene matches: 6.

The CDR3 nucleotides read TGTGCCTGGAGTGTACGTAACGGGGAGCTGTTTTTT. Translation gives CAWSVRNGELFF. The V call is TRBV30, the J call TRBJ2-2, with D unresolved. Between the trimmed V and J ends, which lost 0 bases and 7 bases, there was a span of 6 bases. Germline V lookup: CDR1 GTSNPN, CDR2 SVGIG (reference sequence). CDR3 size: 12 residues. The variable domain in full, with the rest retrieved from reference TRBV30 and TRBJ2-2, is SQTIHQWPATLVQPVGSPLSLECTVEGTSNPNLYWYRQAAGRGLQLLFYSVGIGQISSEVPQNLSASRPQDRQFILSSKKLLLSDSGFYLCAWSVRNGELFFGEGSRLTVL.

The chain couples TRBV2 to TRBJ1-4, with TRBD1 matching over 11 bases. This CDR3 spans 13 amino acids. Trimming cost V 4 bases and J 8 bases; bases outside gene matches: 0. Germline loops: CDR1 SNHLY, CDR2 FYNNEI. The CDR3 coding sequence is TGTGCCAGCAGTGGGGACAGGGGGGAAAAACTGTTTTTT. Translation: CASSGDRGEKLFF.

The chain has TRBV28 and TRBJ1-2, with 7 bases that match TRBD1. The trim removed 1 base at V and 4 bases at J, leaving 3 bases unmatched. Germline values: CDR1 MDHEN, CDR2 SYDVKM. The length of the CDR3 is 14 residues. The CDR3 spells CASSLYRGFYGYTF. In DNA, the CDR3 is TGTGCCAGCAGTTTATACAGGGGCTTCTATGGCTACACCTTC.

The V and J genes are TRBV2 and TRBJ2-5, with TRBD2 identical over 13 bases. The CDR3 runs 16 residues. The V gene's germline CDR1 is SNHLY and CDR2 FYNNEI. J lost 2 bases, V lost 3 bases, and 3 bases had no gene match. The CDR3: CASSDRLAGGQETQYF. The CDR3 DNA is TGTGCCAGCAGTGATCGACTAGCGGGGGGACAAGAGACCCAGTACTTC.

J is TRBJ1-2 and V is TRBV10-3, with 9 positions matching TRBD1. CDR1 is ENHRY and CDR2 is SYGVKD in the germline V gene. The junction had 7 bases not matched to a gene; V was cut back by 9 bases and J by 8 bases. The CDR3 consists of 12 residues. CDR3 sequence (DNA): TGTGCCATTAAACAGGGGGCGGGAGGCTACACCTTC. Its translation: CAIKQGAGGYTF.

The V and J genes are TRBV7-8 and TRBJ2-1; D may be TRBD1 (5 bases). V gave up 1 base and J gave up 6 bases, with 13 bases separating them. The germline CDR1 and CDR2 sequences are SGHVS and FQNEAQ. This CDR3 has 15 residues. The CDR3 sequence is CASSLDPRAGNEQFF. The CDR3 DNA sequence: TGTGCCAGCAGCTTAGATCCCAGGGCAGGCAATGAGCAGTTCTTC.

The gene calls are TRBV5-6 and TRBJ2-2; tentative D call: TRBD1 (5 bases). Germline-derived CDR1 and CDR2 are SGHDT and YYEEEE. V was trimmed by 2 bases and J by 5 bases, leaving 13 bases between them. The CDR3 is 15 residues long. This chain's CDR3 is CASSFRGLGTGELFF. The CDR3 region has the DNA TGTGCCAGCAGCTTTAGGGGTTTAGGAACCGGGGAGCTGTTTTTT.

The J gene is TRBJ1-1, the V gene TRBV5-1, with D perhaps TRBD1 (6 bases). V was shortened by 4 bases and J by 3 bases, with 16 bases between the two germline ends. CDR1 is SGHRS and CDR2 is YFSETQ in the germline V gene. CDR3 size: 15 residues. CDR3 bases: TGCGCCAGCAGCCGGATCGGAGGGGGGGACACTGAAGCTTTCTTT. Protein sequence: CASSRIGGGDTEAFF.

The rearrangement joins TRBV9 to TRBJ2-5; 12 bases fit TRBD2. The germline CDR1 and CDR2 sequences are SGDLS and YYNGEE. V lost 3 bases to trimming and J lost 5 bases; unmatched junction nucleotides: 2. The CDR3 is 14 residues long. The CDR3: CASSAGLAGETQYF. DNA of the CDR3: TGTGCCAGCAGCGCAGGACTAGCGGGGGAGACCCAGTACTTC.

V usage is TRBV24-1 and J usage is TRBJ1-5; TRBD1 might be the D (5 bases). CDR3 length: 15 amino acids. From germline, CDR1 is KGHDR and CDR2 SFDVKD. Trimming stripped 3 bases from V and 5 bases from J, with 13 bases between. The CDR3 is CATSDAVKGDQPQHF. In DNA, the CDR3 is TGTGCCACCAGTGATGCCGTAAAAGGGGATCAGCCCCAGCATTTT.

This clone was picked up a small number of times. The chain couples TRBV9 to TRBJ1-6; 8 bases agree with TRBD1. This CDR3 comprises 16 residues. J lost 10 bases, V lost 3 bases, and 12 bases had no gene match. Germline V lookup: CDR1 SGDLS, CDR2 YYNGEE. CDR3 bases: TGTGCCAGCAGCGCAGGGGGCCGGGGCAGGGGATCACCCCTCCACTTT. It translates to CASSAGGRGRGSPLHF.

A few counts support this clone. The DNA for the CDR3 is TGTGCCAGCAGTGAAGGAGTTAGGGGAAGGCCTGAAGCTTTCTTT. Protein product: CASSEGVRGRPEAFF. This chain joins TRBV2 and TRBJ1-1; D may be TRBD1 (5 bases). CDR1 SNHLY and CDR2 FYNNEI come from the germline V gene. This CDR3 has 15 amino acids. Trimming pared 1 base from V and 6 bases from J, leaving 15 bases between.

The chain joins TRBV11-2 to TRBJ2-3; D ambiguous. The germline V gene has CDR1 SGHAT and CDR2 FQNNGV. V was pared by 2 bases and J by 4 bases, with 1 base between. This CDR3 spans 11 amino acids. The CDR3: CASSLSDTQYF. The CDR3, as DNA: TGTGCCAGCAGCTTATCAGATACGCAGTATTTT. The full variable domain, rest sourced from reference TRBV11-2 and TRBJ2-3, is EAGVAQSPRYKIIEKRQSVAFWCNPISGHATLYWYQQILGQGPKLLIQFQNNGVVDDSQLPKDRFSAERLKGVDSTLKIQPAKLEDSAVYLCASSLSDTQYFGPGTRLTVL.

V is TRBV7-2 and J is TRBJ2-1; D may be TRBD2 (6 bases). V gave up 0 bases and J gave up 6 bases, with 9 bases separating them. CDR1 and CDR2 from the germline V gene are SGHTA and FQGNSA. CDR3 length: 14 residues. The CDR3 protein is CASSLAAGFNEQFF. DNA of the CDR3: TGTGCCAGCAGCTTAGCGGCGGGGTTCAATGAGCAGTTCTTC.

The chain is built from TRBV7-8 and TRBJ2-1; D gene unclear. The ends were cut back, 3 bases at V and 3 bases at J, with 15 bases in the middle. Germline-derived CDR1 and CDR2 are SGHVS and FQNEAQ. This CDR3 is 16 amino acids long. The CDR3 loop reads CASSFAHGALYNEQFF. The CDR3 bases are TGTGCCAGCAGCTTCGCGCACGGAGCTCTCTACAATGAGCAGTTCTTC. The whole variable domain, filled in from reference TRBV7-8 and TRBJ2-1, reads GAGVSQSPRYKVAKRGQDVALRCDPISGHVSLFWYQQALGQGPEFLTYFQNEAQLDKSGLPSDRFFAERPEGSVSTLKIQRTQQEDSAVYLCASSFAHGALYNEQFFGPGTRLTVL.